This entry lists 18 T cell receptor beta chains sequenced from one sample in a study of T-cell reconstitution after alpha-beta-depleted transplantation in children. Unique molecular identifiers were built into the TCRbeta library. TCRdb used MiXCR to reprocess the PCR reads, holding one entry per CDR3 protein. This sample carries 250,000 to 300,000 distinct CDR3 sequences, approximately 9.8% of them seen once, and the ten largest clones take roughly a tenth. The material was PBMCs from the stem cell graft donor, obtained from the stem cell graft. These receptors all stem from a human donor who donated a stem cell graft to a child with SCID.

The table lists this clonotype with many counts. The rearrangement links TRBV27 to TRBJ1-1, with D perhaps matching TRBD1 (5 bases). V dropped 8 bases and J dropped 0 bases, with 10 bases sitting between them. The germline V gene encodes CDR1 MNHEY and CDR2 SMNVEV (reference sequence). The CDR3 has 13 amino acids. CDR3 bases: TGTGCCAGCGCGAGGGGCATGAACACTGAAGCTTTCTTT. Its translation is CASARGMNTEAFF.

This chain uses TRBV7-2 with TRBJ2-3; tentatively, D is TRBD1 (5 bases). Trimming cost V 3 bases and J 2 bases, with 9 bases left between them. CDR3 size: 14 residues. Germline V gene lookup returns CDR1 SGHTA and CDR2 FQGNSA. The CDR3 protein is CASSLWGVTDTQYF. For the CDR3, the DNA is TGTGCCAGCAGCTTGTGGGGCGTCACAGATACGCAGTATTTT.

In DNA, the CDR3 is TGCAGTGCTAGAGACCCGGAGGGTCTGTCCTCCTACGAGCAGTACTTC. Translating it yields CSARDPEGLSSYEQYF. The chain is built from TRBV20-1 and TRBJ2-7, with TRBD2 as a possible D gene (6 bases). Trimming cost V 0 bases and J 0 bases, with 15 bases left between them. The CDR3 runs 16 residues. The germline V gene encodes CDR1 DFQATT and CDR2 SNEGSKA (reference sequence).

The table lists this clonotype with many counts. The gene calls are TRBV12-3 or TRBV12-4 and TRBJ1-3; D gene unclear. The CDR3 is 13 amino acids. Trimming stripped 7 bases from V and 4 bases from J, with 11 bases between. CDR3 nucleotide sequence: TGTGCCAGCATCGTGGCGTCAGGAAACACCATATATTTT. Translation gives CASIVASGNTIYF.

This clonotype was seen ten or more times. The chain is built from TRBV2 and TRBJ2-5; D not certain. CDR1 and CDR2 (germline): SNHLY, FYNNEI. The V and J ends lost 6 bases and 0 bases respectively, with 8 bases between them. The CDR3 is 13 amino acids. The CDR3 region is CASRDSNQETQYF. CDR3 coding DNA: TGTGCCAGCAGAGACTCGAACCAAGAGACCCAGTACTTC.

The CDR3 DNA is TGTGCCAGCAGTTTCCGGGGGGGCCTGGGAGAGACCCAGTACTTC. Translating it yields CASSFRGGLGETQYF. The V gene is TRBV12-3 or TRBV12-4, the J gene TRBJ2-5; 8 bases are shared with TRBD2. Trimming took 3 bases from V and 4 from J; bases not matched to a gene: 7. This CDR3 has 15 amino acids.

This clonotype was counted ten times or more. The chain carries TRBV2 and TRBJ2-7, with D hard to call. Germline values: CDR1 SNHLY, CDR2 FYNNEI. The CDR3 is 12 residues long. Trimming pared 6 bases from V and 5 bases from J, leaving 11 bases between. CDR3 nucleotide sequence: TGTGCCAGCAGGTTGTGGTCCCACGAGCAGTACTTC. Residues: CASRLWSHEQYF.

This clonotype showed up just a few times. The DNA for the CDR3 is TGCGCCAGCAGCTTGGCGGCGGGGGGGACCTACAATGAGCAGTTCTTC. It is translated as CASSLAAGGTYNEQFF. This chain links TRBV5-1 with TRBJ2-1; 9 positions agree with TRBD2. The germline V gene encodes CDR1 SGHRS and CDR2 YFSETQ. CDR3 length equals 16 residues. With V trimmed by 0 bases and J by 2 bases, 3 bases remained unmatched.

V and J are TRBV2 and TRBJ1-6; D is unresolved. CDR1 is SNHLY and CDR2 is FYNNEI in the germline V gene. Trimming removed 10 bases at V and 8 bases at J, with 15 bases between. The CDR3 is 13 residues long. CDR3 amino acids: CATGRAQDSPLHF. CDR3 DNA sequence: TGTGCCACAGGACGGGCCCAGGATTCACCCCTCCACTTT.

This clonotype was seen more than once but under ten times. J is TRBJ2-5 and V is TRBV12-3 or TRBV12-4; D uncertain. V was shortened by 4 bases and J by 7 bases, with 10 bases between the two germline ends. The CDR3 is 12 residues long. CDR3 protein: CASSWTPTTQYF. CDR3 coding DNA: TGTGCCAGCAGTTGGACCCCGACGACCCAGTACTTC.

The J gene is TRBJ1-2, the V gene TRBV7-9; D is unclear. This CDR3 has 13 residues. Looked up from germline, CDR1 is SEHNR and CDR2 is FQNEAQ (reference sequence). Trimming stripped 5 bases from V and 2 bases from J, with 9 bases between. CDR3 residues: CASSPPDNYGYTF. DNA of the CDR3: TGTGCCAGCAGCCCCCCAGACAACTATGGCTACACCTTC.

To note about this clonotype: This may be a read error, as it is one base from a much larger clone. The chain uses TRBV12-3 or TRBV12-4 and TRBJ1-5; no definite D call. The CDR3 loop spans 15 amino acids. The V end was cut by 5 bases, the J end by 2 bases, with 13 bases between. The CDR3 loop is CASSVTWAGNQPQHF. In nucleotides, the CDR3 is TGTGCCAGCAGTGTAACATGGGCGGGCAATCAGCCCCAGCATTTT.

The gene calls are TRBV10-3 and TRBJ2-3; 7 bases line up with TRBD2. The CDR3 totals 15 residues. Unmatched junction bases numbered 5, after V lost 3 bases and J lost 2 bases. The germline V gene has CDR1 ENHRY and CDR2 SYGVKD. CDR3 nucleotides: TGTGCCATCAGTGAAGGGCTAGCGGCCACAGATACGCAGTATTTT. Translated, it gives CAISEGLAATDTQYF.

In its sample, this clonotype was seen a few times. The gene calls are TRBV7-9 and TRBJ1-2; possible D gene TRBD1, 5 bases. The CDR3 consists of 12 residues. Looked up from germline, CDR1 is SEHNR and CDR2 is FQNEAQ (reference sequence). Trimming shortened V by 5 bases and J by 8 bases, and 12 bases separated the two germline ends. CDR3 amino acids: CASSQQDSGYTF. In nucleotides, the CDR3 is TGTGCCAGCAGCCAACAGGATTCCGGCTACACCTTC.

The chain uses TRBV12-3 or TRBV12-4 and TRBJ2-2; possible D gene TRBD1, 5 bases. This CDR3 is 13 amino acids long. V was pared by 6 bases and J by 7 bases, with 12 bases between. CDR3: CASSYQGIGELFF. The CDR3, as DNA: TGTGCCAGCAGCTACCAGGGTATCGGGGAGCTGTTTTTT.

The chain employs TRBV7-9 and TRBJ2-7; possibly TRBD2 for D (6 bases). The V gene lost 5 bases and the J gene lost 2 bases, with 7 bases spanning the gap. This CDR3 comprises 12 residues. Germline loops: CDR1 SEHNR, CDR2 FQNEAQ (reference sequence). The chain's CDR3 is CASSRLAYEQYF. The CDR3 DNA reads as TGTGCCAGCAGCAGACTAGCCTACGAGCAGTACTTC.

This clonotype was found a few times. The chain is built from TRBV7-9 and TRBJ2-3; D remains unclear. Trimming removed 3 bases at V and 4 bases at J, with 8 bases between. From germline, CDR1 is SEHNR and CDR2 FQNEAQ (reference sequence). The CDR3 sequence is 13 residues long. For the CDR3, the DNA is TGTGCCAGCAGCTTGACGGCCGCAGATACGCAGTATTTT. As protein: CASSLTAADTQYF.

This clonotype was detected only a few times. The chain employs TRBV18 and TRBJ1-4; D remains unclear. CDR1 and CDR2 (germline): KGHSH, LQKENI. V was cut by 4 bases and J by 4 bases, with 13 bases left in between. The CDR3 contains 15 residues. The CDR3: CASSLLQARNEKLFF. The CDR3 region has the DNA TGTGCCAGCTCACTTCTTCAGGCTCGTAATGAAAAACTGTTTTTT.